The next 19 T cell receptor beta chains were all read from a single sample in a study of shared clonotypes between healthy human individuals (TCRdb year 2020). The library was produced with the immunoSEQ multiplex PCR assay. The immuneACCESS repertoire file appears here via TCRdb, limited to in-frame rearrangements. These files lack a portion of the clones; in checked studies, under half of the deficit traces to unresolved V genes, and the cause of the others is not known. Across this sample there are 2 million to 2.5 million clones, with about 95% seen only once. Jointly, the top ten make up approximately 1.2% of the sample. CD8 naive samples were obtained by positive selection for CCR7 among CD45RO-negative cells, yielding a CD45RA+CCR7+ population from which TemRA cells were excluded. Sequenced: naive CD8+ T cells sorted from blood. The sample's cell subset or site label, decoded: CD45RA+CCR7+. All receptors derive from a man aged 18 to 30 in good health.

The V gene is TRBV25-1, the J gene TRBJ2-5, with a possible D match to TRBD1 (5 bases). This CDR3 has 14 amino acids. Germline CDR1 is MGHDK and CDR2 is SYGVNS. Trimming removed 7 bases at V and 5 bases at J, with 17 bases between. In nucleotides, the CDR3 is TGTGCCAGCACGGTTCAGGGTACGGAGGAGACCCAGTACTTC. Protein: CASTVQGTEETQYF. The full variable domain, its missing parts supplied by reference TRBV25-1 and TRBJ2-5, is EADIYQTPRYLVIGTGKKITLECSQTMGHDKMYWYQQDPGMELHLIHYSYGVNSTEKGDLSSESTVSRIRTEHFPLTLESARPSHTSQYLCASTVQGTEETQYFGPGTRLLVL.

The chain couples TRBV28 to TRBJ1-5; D is ambiguous. Germline CDR1 reads MDHEN; CDR2 reads SYDVKM. Trimming removed 6 bases at V and 0 bases at J, with 9 bases between. This CDR3 spans 14 amino acids. The CDR3 spells CASRSQSSNQPQHF. DNA of the CDR3: TGTGCCAGCAGGTCTCAGTCTAGCAATCAGCCCCAGCATTTT.

This chain joins TRBV13 and TRBJ2-7; perhaps D is TRBD1 or TRBD2 (5 bases each). The V gene's germline CDR1 is PRHDT and CDR2 FYEKMQ (reference sequence). CDR3 length: 16 residues. With 5 bases removed from V and 0 bases from J, the gap between germline ends came to 17 bases. The chain's CDR3 is CASSASGHGPSYEQYF. CDR3 DNA: TGTGCCAGCAGCGCCAGCGGACACGGACCCTCCTACGAGCAGTACTTC.

The rearrangement links TRBV4-3 to TRBJ2-1; TRBD2 matches 11 bases. CDR1 and CDR2 (germline): LGHNA, YSLEER. J was trimmed by 5 bases and V by 2 bases; bases with no gene match: 8. The CDR3 is 17 amino acids. The CDR3 here is CASSQTLAGEGNNEQFF. The CDR3 DNA follows: TGCGCCAGCAGCCAAACACTAGCGGGAGAGGGTAACAATGAGCAGTTCTTC.

On this clone itself: The same CDR3 can be traced to other DNA sequences in this sample. The gene calls are TRBV7-3 and TRBJ2-7, with 9 positions matching TRBD1. CDR1 and CDR2 from the germline V gene are SGHTA and FQGTGA. There are 15 residues in the CDR3. The trim removed 5 bases at V and 2 bases at J, leaving 7 bases unmatched. The CDR3 region has the DNA TGTGCCAGCAGCCTTGATGGGACAGGGACCTACGAGCAGTACTTC. Translation gives CASSLDGTGTYEQYF.

The chain joins TRBV19 to TRBJ2-7, with TRBD1 identical over 7 bases. This CDR3 spans 15 amino acids. The germline CDR1 and CDR2 sequences are LNHDA and SQIVND (reference sequence). J lost 3 bases, V lost 1 base, and 6 bases had no gene match. The CDR3 DNA sequence: TGTGCCAGTAGTATAGCCGGGCCAGGGGGCTACGAGCAGTACTTC. Its protein product is CASSIAGPGGYEQYF.

In the case of this clone: At the DNA level, this CDR3 is encoded by other sequences in the same sample as well. The V gene is TRBV27, the J gene TRBJ1-1, with unresolved D. V lost 4 bases, J lost 0 bases, and 6 bases lay in between. The germline V gene has CDR1 MNHEY and CDR2 SMNVEV (reference sequence). The CDR3 covers 13 residues. The CDR3, as DNA: TGTGCCAGCAGTTCGGGAGTGAACACTGAAGCTTTCTTT. This translates into CASSSGVNTEAFF.

The V gene is TRBV4-3, the J gene TRBJ1-5; D is uncertain. The CDR3 runs 15 residues. Germline V CDR1 and CDR2: LGHNA, YSLEER. V dropped 3 bases and J dropped 6 bases, with 15 bases sitting between them. The CDR3 reads CASSQVIDDGQPQHF. CDR3 bases: TGCGCCAGCAGCCAGGTTATTGATGACGGTCAGCCCCAGCATTTT.

Only one count was recorded for this clone. The genes are TRBV7-9 and TRBJ1-1, with D uncertain. With 5 bases removed from V and 6 bases from J, the gap between germline ends came to 4 bases. This CDR3 has 10 amino acids. The germline gives CDR1 SEHNR, CDR2 FQNEAQ (reference sequence). The CDR3 loop reads CASSGAEAFF. CDR3 nucleotides: TGTGCCAGCAGCGGGGCTGAAGCTTTCTTT.

Remarks on this clone: At the DNA level, this CDR3 is encoded by other sequences in the same sample as well. The rearrangement joins TRBV25-1 to TRBJ1-2; 7 bases line up with TRBD1. CDR1 is MGHDK and CDR2 is SYGVNS in the germline V gene. This CDR3 has 13 amino acids. V gave up 3 bases and J gave up 4 bases; unmatched junction bases: 2. The CDR3 DNA reads as TGTGCCAGCAGTGAGTCAGGGGGCTATGGCTACACCTTC. Translation: CASSESGGYGYTF.

This chain joins TRBV2 and TRBJ1-4; D uncertain. CDR3 length: 17 residues. Germline CDR1 SNHLY, CDR2 FYNNEI. Trimming shortened V by 3 bases and J by 0 bases, and 14 bases separated the two germline ends. In nucleotides, the CDR3 is TGTGCCAGCAGTGATCAACAGACTAAAGCAACTAATGAAAAACTGTTTTTT. Translation gives CASSDQQTKATNEKLFF.

The chain combines TRBV4-1 with TRBJ1-1; 7 nucleotides align to TRBD1. The CDR3 consists of 17 residues. Germline values: CDR1 MGHRA, CDR2 YSYEKL. V lost 0 bases and J lost 3; bases outside the gene matches: 10. CDR3 protein: CASSQDGTAFVDTEAFF. The CDR3 DNA reads TGCGCCAGCAGCCAAGATGGGACAGCATTTGTTGACACTGAAGCTTTCTTT.

This chain connects TRBV7-9 to TRBJ1-6; D ambiguous. Germline CDR1 is SEHNR and CDR2 is FQNEAQ (reference sequence). CDR3 length: 13 amino acids. V lost 4 bases and J lost 9, with 10 bases in between. CDR3 loop: CASSSYEGSPLHF. The CDR3, as DNA: TGTGCCAGCAGCTCGTATGAGGGTTCACCCCTCCACTTT.

The rearrangement uses TRBV6-1 and TRBJ1-4; possibly TRBD1 for D (5 bases). CDR3 size: 16 residues. Germline V gives CDR1 MNHNS, CDR2 SASEGT. Trimming removed 3 bases at V and 0 bases at J, with 11 bases between. In DNA form, the CDR3 reads TGTGCCAGCAGTGAGTTTTGGGGGGCAACTAATGAAAAACTGTTTTTT. As protein: CASSEFWGATNEKLFF.

The chain employs TRBV4-3 and TRBJ2-5; D possibly corresponds to TRBD1 (6 bases). The CDR3 is made up of 16 amino acids. Germline CDR1 LGHNA, CDR2 YSLEER. V lost 1 base and J lost 1, with 13 bases in between. Written as DNA, the CDR3 is TGCGCCAGCAGCCAAGGCCCCGGACAGCTCCAAGAGACCCAGTACTTC. This translates into CASSQGPGQLQETQYF.

This chain links TRBV2 with TRBJ2-1; TRBD1 aligns across 8 bases. CDR3 length: 15 amino acids. Germline V gene lookup returns CDR1 SNHLY and CDR2 FYNNEI. V lost 5 bases and J lost 7; bases outside the gene matches: 10. For the CDR3, the DNA is TGTGCCAGCAGTAACCCCGGGACAGGTAGGAATGAGCAGTTCTTC. This gives the protein CASSNPGTGRNEQFF.

The chain has TRBV6-6 and TRBJ2-7; D ambiguous. CDR1 and CDR2 (germline): MNHNY, SVGAGI (reference sequence). With 3 bases removed from V and 6 bases from J, the gap between germline ends came to 9 bases. This CDR3 contains 12 residues. The CDR3 sequence: CASSYRPTEQYF. CDR3 coding DNA: TGTGCCAGCAGTTATCGGCCAACCGAGCAGTACTTC.

The CDR3 region has the DNA TGTGCCAGCAGCTTAGGGGGCCTGGGTGAAGAGACCCAGTACTTC. Protein product: CASSLGGLGEETQYF. This sequence joins TRBV7-9 and TRBJ2-5; tentative D call: TRBD1 (5 bases). Germline lookup yields CDR1 SEHNR and CDR2 FQNEAQ (reference sequence). V was shortened by 1 base and J by 3 bases, with 12 bases between the two germline ends. CDR3 length: 15 amino acids.

This rearrangement joins TRBV13 to TRBJ2-7, with a weak D call TRBD2 (7 bases). The germline CDR1 and CDR2 sequences are PRHDT and FYEKMQ (reference sequence). The CDR3 spans 16 residues. V lost 5 bases, J lost 2 bases, and 19 bases lay in between. Written as DNA, the CDR3 is TGTGCCAGCAGCCCCGGCGGGGGACATAGAGCCTACGAGCAGTACTTC. Residues: CASSPGGGHRAYEQYF.